Below, 32 T cell receptor beta chains from the same sample are listed, as sequenced in a study of blood T cell repertoires in COVID-19. Assay used: immunoSEQ multiplex PCR; TCRdb lists only in-frame clones, some missing. The table shows nearly 300,000 clones, with roughly 83% occurring only once. The sequenced material came from peripheral blood. The receptors shown here come from a human donor with COVID-19, enrolled during active disease. The donor label of this sample is uncertain.

This clone has just one count. The V call is TRBV5-1, the J call TRBJ1-2, with 7 bases identical to TRBD1. From germline, CDR1 is SGHRS and CDR2 YFSETQ. V trimming: 4 bases; J trimming: 7 bases; junction bases outside the gene matches: 7. The CDR3 consists of 13 residues. CDR3 in amino acids: CASSPGQPPGYTF. The DNA of the CDR3 is TGCGCCAGCAGCCCGGGACAGCCGCCTGGCTACACCTTC.

The chain has TRBV28 and TRBJ1-6; possibly TRBD1 for D (6 bases). CDR1 and CDR2 (germline): MDHEN, SYDVKM. The CDR3 loop spans 16 amino acids. Trimming pared 3 bases from V and 3 bases from J, leaving 12 bases between. The CDR3 protein is CASSLLTGGYNSPLHF. The CDR3 DNA is TGTGCCAGCAGTTTGTTGACAGGCGGCTATAATTCACCCCTCCACTTT.

The J gene is TRBJ2-2, the V gene TRBV27; possible D gene TRBD2, 5 bases. Between the trimmed V and J ends, which lost 6 bases and 1 base, there was a span of 12 bases. Germline assignment: CDR1 MNHEY and CDR2 SMNVEV (reference sequence). This CDR3 has 15 residues. CDR3 sequence: CASSLTLGNTGELFF. CDR3 nucleotides: TGTGCCAGCAGCCTTACACTAGGGAACACCGGGGAGCTGTTTTTT.

The rearrangement joins TRBV11-2 to TRBJ1-2; D ambiguous. CDR1 is SGHAT, CDR2 FQNNGV, per germline. The CDR3 has 14 amino acids. Trimming removed 2 bases from V and 5 bases from J, with 12 bases in between. CDR3 nucleotides: TGTGCCAGCAGCTTAATGGCAGCGGGGTATGGCTACACCTTC. As protein: CASSLMAAGYGYTF.

The chain joins TRBV21-1 to TRBJ2-7; no DNA check was done on the table's D call, TRBD2. TRBV21-1 is an annotated pseudogene. There are 16 residues in the CDR3. The CDR3 DNA reads TGTGCCAGCAGCAAAGAGAATCTGACTAGCGGGCACGGGGTGTACTTC. It translates to CASSKENLTSGHGVYF.

Notes on this clone: Other nucleotide sequences in the sample specify the same CDR3. V usage is TRBV19 and J usage is TRBJ1-1; tentatively, D is TRBD1 (5 bases). Trimming stripped 7 bases from V and 1 base from J, with 10 bases between. The germline CDR1 and CDR2 sequences are LNHDA and SQIVND (reference sequence). The CDR3 sequence is 13 residues long. This CDR3 is CASTSGPNTEAFF. The CDR3, as DNA: TGTGCCAGTACGTCAGGGCCGAACACTGAAGCTTTCTTT.

This rearrangement joins TRBV7-2 to TRBJ1-3; D call uncertain. The germline V gene has CDR1 SGHTA and CDR2 FQGNSA. The germline V and J ends were trimmed by 6 bases and 0 bases, with 9 bases remaining between them. This CDR3 has 14 residues. The chain's CDR3 is CASRAGSSGNTIYF. In DNA, the CDR3 is TGTGCCAGCAGAGCAGGCAGCTCTGGAAACACCATATATTTT.

V is TRBV19 and J is TRBJ1-2; a possible D gene is TRBD1 (6 bases). The CDR3 has 16 residues. Germline V gene sequence: CDR1 LNHDA, CDR2 SQIVND (reference sequence). The V gene lost 3 bases and the J gene lost 6 bases, with 20 bases spanning the gap. CDR3 in amino acids: CASSITPVGAVNGYTF. CDR3 nucleotides: TGTGCCAGTAGTATTACCCCAGTGGGGGCAGTGAATGGCTACACCTTC.

J is TRBJ1-1 and V is TRBV7-2, with a tentative D call TRBD1 (5 bases). Trimming took off 0 bases at V and 5 bases at J, with 13 bases between the two ends. This CDR3 is 15 amino acids long. Germline-derived CDR1 and CDR2 are SGHTA and FQGNSA. The CDR3 coding sequence is TGTGCCAGCAGCTTAGCGGGGGGAGGAAGGACTGAAGCTTTCTTT. It is translated as CASSLAGGGRTEAFF.

This chain connects TRBV30 to TRBJ2-1; 16 nucleotides match TRBD2. With 8 bases clipped from V and 2 bases from J, the junction kept 15 bases outside the gene matches. Looked up from germline, CDR1 is GTSNPN and CDR2 is SVGIG (reference sequence). CDR3 length: 19 amino acids. This CDR3 reads CAPTYQGLAGGPPYNEQFF. CDR3 nucleotide sequence: TGTGCCCCGACCTACCAGGGACTAGCGGGAGGGCCGCCCTACAATGAGCAGTTCTTC.

This clone was seen a handful of times. The V and J genes are TRBV27 and TRBJ1-6, with a weak D call TRBD1 (5 bases). V was pared by 6 bases and J by 8 bases, with 11 bases between. There are 13 residues in the CDR3. Per germline, CDR1 MNHEY and CDR2 SMNVEV (reference sequence). CDR3 nucleotide sequence: TGTGCCAGCAGCGAGACAGATTATTCACCCCTCCACTTT. This codes for CASSETDYSPLHF.

The genes are TRBV15 and TRBJ2-5, with D maybe TRBD1 (5 bases). This CDR3 region has 15 residues. CDR1 is LNHNV and CDR2 is YYDKDF in the germline V gene (reference sequence). V was trimmed by 0 bases and J by 5 bases, leaving 13 bases between them. CDR3 region: CATSRDRAFGETQYF. The DNA for the CDR3 is TGTGCCACCAGCAGAGACAGGGCCTTCGGGGAGACCCAGTACTTC.

The chain has TRBV27 and TRBJ2-5; 13 nucleotides align to TRBD2. This CDR3 is 16 amino acids long. Germline V gene data show CDR1 as MNHEY and CDR2 as SMNVEV (reference sequence). Trimming cost V 5 bases and J 5 bases; bases outside gene matches: 8. The CDR3 DNA reads TGTGCCAGCAGTCCCGGACTAGCGGGAGAGCCGGAGACCCAGTACTTC. It specifies CASSPGLAGEPETQYF.

The chain combines TRBV6-1 with TRBJ2-7; 7 bases are shared with TRBD2. The germline V gene has CDR1 MNHNS and CDR2 SASEGT. The CDR3 runs to 16 residues. Trimming removed 0 bases from V and 3 bases from J; junction bases left unmatched: 8. CDR3 region: CASSEAGLTAGYEQYF. The DNA of the CDR3 is TGTGCCAGCAGTGAAGCGGGACTAACGGCGGGCTACGAGCAGTACTTC.

V and J are TRBV3-1 (or the pseudogene TRBV3-2) and TRBJ2-1, with 15 bases matching TRBD2. This CDR3 comprises 15 residues. V was clipped by 3 bases and J by 10 bases; unmatched bases: 4. The germline gives CDR1 LGHDT, CDR2 YNNKEL (reference sequence). The DNA for the CDR3 is TGTGCCAGCAGCCAGGGACTAGCGGGAGGAGGAGAGCAGTTCTTC. As protein: CASSQGLAGGGEQFF.

The chain couples TRBV13 to TRBJ2-6; tentative D call: TRBD2 (6 bases). Germline V gene lookup returns CDR1 PRHDT and CDR2 FYEKMQ (reference sequence). CDR3 length equals 17 residues. V shed 0 bases and J shed 5 bases, with 14 bases lying between them. The CDR3 DNA follows: TGTGCCAGCAGCTTAGGCGGGGGATCCTTGAGGGCCAACGTCCTGACTTTC. As protein: CASSLGGGSLRANVLTF.

The chain's CDR3 is CATSDFRAGELFF. CDR3 nucleotide sequence: TGTGCCACCAGTGATTTCCGTGCCGGGGAGCTGTTTTTT. The V gene is TRBV24-1, the J gene TRBJ2-2; the D is unclear. The CDR3 has 13 amino acids. Trimming took off 1 base at V and 6 bases at J, with 5 bases between the two ends. In germline, CDR1 is KGHDR, CDR2 SFDVKD.

The rearrangement joins TRBV19 to TRBJ1-5; D unclear. The length of the CDR3 is 13 residues. The germline V gene encodes CDR1 LNHDA and CDR2 SQIVND (reference sequence). V lost 0 bases to trimming and J lost 6 bases, with 6 bases between them. The CDR3 loop is CASSIDNLQPQHF. The CDR3 DNA reads as TGTGCCAGTAGTATAGATAATCTTCAGCCCCAGCATTTT.

The J gene is TRBJ1-1, the V gene TRBV13, with no clear D. V shed 5 bases and J shed 0 bases, with 10 bases lying between them. The CDR3 covers 14 residues. Germline CDR1 and CDR2: PRHDT and FYEKMQ (reference sequence). CDR3 protein: CASSQRHVNTEAFF. The CDR3 DNA is TGTGCCAGCAGCCAAAGACATGTGAACACTGAAGCTTTCTTT.

This clone was picked up a small number of times. The chain combines TRBV7-9 with TRBJ2-7; D might be TRBD2 (5 bases). CDR3 length: 14 amino acids. V was shortened by 0 bases and J by 2 bases, with 8 bases between the two germline ends. CDR1 and CDR2 from the germline V gene are SEHNR and FQNEAQ (reference sequence). DNA for the CDR3: TGTGCCAGCAGCTTAGCGGGAGCACCCTACGAGCAGTACTTC. It specifies CASSLAGAPYEQYF.

V and J are TRBV5-6 and TRBJ1-6, with D perhaps matching TRBD1 (5 bases). This CDR3 is 12 amino acids long. V lost 0 bases, J lost 17 bases, and 12 bases lay in between. Per germline, CDR1 SGHDT and CDR2 YYEEEE. The CDR3 DNA reads TGTGCCAGCAGCTTGGCCGGCAGGGTCTTCCACTTT. This codes for CASSLAGRVFHF.

The V call is TRBV5-1, the J call TRBJ2-4; 8 bases match TRBD1. CDR3 length equals 18 residues. CDR1 SGHRS and CDR2 YFSETQ come from the germline V gene. Trimming removed 0 bases from V and 0 bases from J; junction bases left unmatched: 8. The chain's CDR3 is CASSLGPDRGLAKNIQYF. DNA for the CDR3: TGCGCCAGCAGCTTGGGGCCCGACAGGGGACTAGCCAAAAACATTCAGTACTTC.

The V gene is TRBV11-2, the J gene TRBJ2-2; TRBD2 aligns across 7 bases. The V gene's germline CDR1 is SGHAT and CDR2 FQNNGV. The junction had 5 bases not matched to a gene; V was cut back by 5 bases and J by 8 bases. CDR3 length equals 13 residues. The CDR3 bases are TGTGCCAGCAGCCCGCGGGAGCCTGGGGAGCTGTTTTTT. This gives the protein CASSPREPGELFF.

CDR3 sequence reads: CASSLVLAGGQQFF. The CDR3, as DNA: TGTGCCAGCAGCTTGGTCCTAGCGGGAGGTCAGCAGTTCTTC. The rearrangement joins TRBV7-2 to TRBJ2-1, with 11 bases matching TRBD2. Germline lookup yields CDR1 SGHTA and CDR2 FQGNSA. This CDR3 region has 14 residues. V was clipped by 3 bases and J by 11 bases; unmatched bases: 6.

The V gene is TRBV20-1, the J gene TRBJ2-1; 8 nucleotides align to TRBD1. The CDR3 extends over 15 amino acids. In germline, CDR1 is DFQATT, CDR2 SNEGSKA (reference sequence). J lost 6 bases, V lost 3 bases, and 10 bases had no gene match. The CDR3 spells CSASSGRGQFNEQFF. CDR3 coding DNA: TGCAGTGCTAGTTCCGGCAGGGGGCAATTCAATGAGCAGTTCTTC.

V gene TRBV15 combines with J gene TRBJ1-6, with 9 bases that match TRBD1. This CDR3 contains 14 residues. The ends lost 5 bases at V and 10 bases at J; junction bases unmatched: 6. Germline CDR1 LNHNV, CDR2 YYDKDF (reference sequence). Written as DNA, the CDR3 is TGTGCCACCAGCGTGCGGACAGGGGAATCACCCCTCCACTTT. Amino acids: CATSVRTGESPLHF.

This clone is a singleton in its sample. This chain connects TRBV29-1 to TRBJ2-3, with D perhaps TRBD1 (8 bases). Germline V gene lookup returns CDR1 SQVTM and CDR2 ANQGSEA. V lost 8 bases, J lost 0 bases, and 15 bases lay in between. This CDR3 region has 14 residues. The CDR3 loop is CSLGGTGSTDTQYF. CDR3 coding DNA: TGCAGCTTGGGGGGGACAGGTAGCACAGATACGCAGTATTTT.

The rearrangement uses TRBV30 and TRBJ2-1; TRBD2 matches 9 bases. This CDR3 has 15 residues. Germline-derived CDR1 and CDR2 are GTSNPN and SVGIG (reference sequence). Trimming at V came to 1 base and at J to 7 bases, leaving 8 bases not matched to a gene. CDR3 in DNA: TGTGCCTGGAGTGCCGGGCTAGCGGGAAGGAATGAGCAGTTCTTC. Encoded protein: CAWSAGLAGRNEQFF.

Regarding this clone: At one end the junction does not follow the germline gene, possibly because of a read error. The chain combines TRBV28 with TRBJ2-5, with 8 bases matching TRBD2. This CDR3 spans 16 amino acids. Germline CDR1 reads MDHEN; CDR2 reads SYDVKM. Here the CDR3 reads CASGFGGAVLQETQYF. CDR3 nucleotides: TGTGCCAGCGGTTTCGGGGGGGCGGTACTACAAGAGACCCAGTACTTC.

The chain recombines TRBV28 with TRBJ2-6, with D uncertain. CDR3 length: 15 residues. Trimming pared 6 bases from V and 2 bases from J, leaving 11 bases between. CDR1 MDHEN and CDR2 SYDVKM come from the germline V gene. The CDR3 DNA follows: TGTGCCAGCAGCCCTATCCCACCTGGGGCCAACGTCCTGACTTTC. Translation gives CASSPIPPGANVLTF.

A note on this clone: One junction end disagrees with the germline gene, perhaps due to a read error. The rearrangement uses TRBV19 and TRBJ1-1, with D maybe TRBD1 (6 bases). CDR1 LNHDA and CDR2 SQIVND come from the germline V gene (reference sequence). The CDR3 runs to 15 residues. CDR3 sequence reads: CASRIAAGANTEAFF. In DNA form, the CDR3 reads TGTGCCAGTAGAATAGCGGCAGGGGCGAACACTGAAGCTTTCTTT.

This clone came up a few times. The chain joins TRBV18 to TRBJ2-5; 8 bases map to TRBD2. J gave up 2 bases and V 6 bases, and 8 bases lay outside the gene matches. Germline V gene sequence: CDR1 KGHSH, CDR2 LQKENI. The CDR3 consists of 15 residues. The CDR3 DNA reads as TGTGCCAGCTCTCTTCGGGGGACTAGACAAGAGACCCAGTACTTC. This sequence encodes CASSLRGTRQETQYF.